This T cell receptor (beta chain) was found in a study of T cell responses to AZD1222 COVID-19 vaccine. Overall study context: Pooled together were second doses at about 4 or about 12 weeks.

As to this clone: Its specificity is unknown.

The table came from immunoSEQ multiplex PCR; TCRdb's copy has only in-frame clones and leaves some out. In the table there are 150,000 or so clones, 85% to 95% of which are singletons. Notes on the study in general: Females made up more of the donors, who were largely white British, and clonal diversity may have come out too low.

This CDR3 spans 14 amino acids. Trimming pared 6 bases from V and 1 base from J, leaving 12 bases between. CDR1 and CDR2 (germline): MDHEN, SYDVKM. The sample in question was peripheral blood, obtained on day 0 of AZD1222 vaccination. The receptor was derived from an adult in good health. V usage is TRBV28 and J usage is TRBJ1-1; no reliable D call. Here the CDR3 reads CASSVVPGNTEAFF. In DNA form, the CDR3 reads TGTGCCAGCAGCGTCGTCCCAGGGAACACTGAAGCTTTCTTT.